The rows below give T cell receptor beta chains drawn from one sample of a study of T-cell memory formation after mild COVID-19. Each CDR3 protein is one row after TCRdb ran MiXCR on the 5' RACE reads. The profile shows under 250,000 distinct CDR3 sequences, over 15% of them singletons. Sequencing was carried out using PBMCs or a T cell subset sorted from them (not recorded which). The origin of the receptors is an adult woman who had mild COVID-19 (a few samples of this study predate the infection). Cell type and time point are not known. Each CDR3 is given with its conserved first and last residue. D genes are given only for firm matches. Where a row states a size, it is once, few, many or the class of an expanded clone; other rows omit it.

d_gene | abundance | j_gene | v_gene | CDR3nt | CDR3aa
TRBD2 | few | TRBJ2-2 | TRBV7-3 | TGTGCCAGCAGCTTACTCCGTGGGGCGGGGGATACGAACACCGGGGAGCTGTTTTTT | CASSLLRGAGDTNTGELFF
TRBD1 | - | TRBJ2-7 | TRBV10-3 | TGTGCCATCAGCGACAGGGTCACAGGTTCCTACGAGCAGTACTTC | CAISDRVTGSYEQYF
TRBD2 | few | TRBJ2-3 | TRBV9 | TGTGCCAGCACTCCGCGGGCTAGCGGGGTCACAGATACGCAGTATTTT | CASTPRASGVTDTQYF
- | - | TRBJ1-1 | TRBV20-1 | TGCAGTGTTCCCGCGAACACTGAAGCTTTCTTT | CSVPANTEAFF
TRBD1 | few | TRBJ2-7 | TRBV5-1 | TGCGCCAGCAGCACCGCAACAGGGGGCTCCTACGAGCAGTACTTC | CASSTATGGSYEQYF
TRBD1 | - | TRBJ1-2 | TRBV20-1 | TGCAGTGCTAGAGGACAGGGGATAAGACAATCCTATGGCTACACCTTC | CSARGQGIRQSYGYTF
TRBD2 | - | TRBJ2-7 | TRBV4-2 | TGTGCCAGCAGCCAAGATTCCGGGACTAGCGGTACCTACGAGCAGTACTTC | CASSQDSGTSGTYEQYF
- | few | TRBJ2-3 | TRBV5-1 | TGCGCCAGCAGCTTGGCCACCAAAACAGATACGCAGTATTTT | CASSLATKTDTQYF
TRBD2 | - | TRBJ2-1 | TRBV7-2 | TGTGCCAGCAGCTTCCGAATAGCGGGAGGGCCCAATGAGCAGTTCTTC | CASSFRIAGGPNEQFF
- | - | TRBJ1-5 | TRBV6-1 | TGTGCCAGCAGTCGTCAGGACAGTAGCAATCAGCCCCAGCATTTT | CASSRQDSSNQPQHF
TRBD2 | few | TRBJ2-1 | TRBV7-3 | TGTGCCAGCAGCTCCTCTTCGGGGGGGTCACCCTCCTACAATGAGCAGTTCTTC | CASSSSSGGSPSYNEQFF
TRBD1 | few | TRBJ2-7 | TRBV12-3/TRBV12-4 | TGTGCCAGCAGTTTGAGACTCCAAGGGGGCCTGGGGCAGTACTTC | CASSLRLQGGLGQYF
TRBD1 | many | TRBJ2-7 | TRBV12-3/TRBV12-4 | TGTGCCAGCTCTTTCCGGACCGGGACAGCCTCCTACGAGCAGTACTTC | CASSFRTGTASYEQYF
- | few | TRBJ2-3 | TRBV7-7 | TGTGCTAGCAGCCTTAGCGGACCCACAGATACGCAGTATTTT | CASSLSGPTDTQYF
TRBD1 | few | TRBJ2-5 | TRBV4-1 | TGCGCCAGCAGCCAAGAGGGGACAGGGGGCCAAGAGACCCAGTACTTC | CASSQEGTGGQETQYF
TRBD2 | - | TRBJ2-3 | TRBV5-4 | TGTGCCAGCAGCCGGGGCGGGGGACCCCCCACAGATACGCAGTATTTT | CASSRGGGPPTDTQYF
- | few | TRBJ1-4 | TRBV18 | TGTGCCAGCTCACTTAGCTTCACGACCGATGAAAAACTGTTTTTT | CASSLSFTTDEKLFF
- | many | TRBJ2-1 | TRBV7-8 | TGTGCCAGCAGCTTAGCGGACGGTAGGGGCTACAATGAGCAGTTCTTC | CASSLADGRGYNEQFF
TRBD1 | - | TRBJ2-6 | TRBV9 | TGTGCCAGCAGCCGGGACAGCTCTGGGGCCAACGTCCTGACTTTC | CASSRDSSGANVLTF
TRBD1 | - | TRBJ1-5 | TRBV19 | TGTGCCAGTAGGGCCCGGACAGGGGGAAGAGGACAGCCCCAGCATTTT | CASRARTGGRGQPQHF
TRBD1 | many | TRBJ1-6 | TRBV12-3/TRBV12-4 | TGTGCCAGCAGCCCGGGACAGGGGGACCTATTGGGTTCACCCCTCCACTTT | CASSPGQGDLLGSPLHF
- | few | TRBJ1-3 | TRBV6-1 | TGTGCCAGCAGTGTTAGGGGTCCCTCTGGAAACACCATATATTTT | CASSVRGPSGNTIYF
TRBD2 | many | TRBJ2-1 | TRBV5-1 | TGCGCCAGCAGCACTACTAGCGGGAGGCAGTTCTTC | CASSTTSGRQFF
- | many | TRBJ2-2 | TRBV7-2 | TGTGCCAGCAGCCTACAAAAGAACACCGGGGAGCTGTTTTTT | CASSLQKNTGELFF
- | few | TRBJ2-1 | TRBV5-1 | TGCGCCAGCAGCTTAACCACGGGATTCGGGTACAATGAGCAGTTCTTC | CASSLTTGFGYNEQFF
TRBD1 | - | TRBJ1-2 | TRBV7-8 | TGTGCCAGCAGCTTAGGACAGGGGGCAGGCACCTTC | CASSLGQGAGTF
TRBD2 | few | TRBJ2-1 | TRBV20-1 | TGCAGTGCTAGAAGGCGGGAGGCGCGTTATTTAGACAATGAGCAGTTCTTC | CSARRREARYLDNEQFF
- | few | TRBJ2-1 | TRBV12-3/TRBV12-4 | TGTGCCAGCAGTTTCCGGGCCTCGATCCCAAATGAGCAGTTCTTC | CASSFRASIPNEQFF
- | - | TRBJ2-1 | TRBV7-8 | TGTGCCAGCAGCTTAAAGGGGACCGAGCAGTTCTTC | CASSLKGTEQFF
TRBD2 | few | TRBJ2-3 | TRBV4-1 | TGCGCCAGCAGCCACGGGACTAGTTTCGATACGCAGTATTTT | CASSHGTSFDTQYF